The 13 T cell receptor beta chains listed next were all sequenced from one sample in a study of memory B cells and T cells in multiple sclerosis. Stimulus-free culture yielded autoproliferating CFSE-dim and non-proliferating CFSE-high T cells, each sequenced separately. Cultures began with approximately 52 million CFSE-labeled PBMCs, unstimulated for 6 to 7 days, with replicate wells pooled. Using immunoSEQ multiplex PCR, the repertoire was profiled, and TCRdb retains in-frame clones only, with some absent. The sample has roughly 30,000 clones, approximately 85% seen once. These TCRs' antigens remain unknown. The material sequenced was PBMCs from blood kept in culture. These receptors all stem from a human donor with multiple sclerosis.

As for this clone: Within the sample, other DNA sequences also encode this same CDR3. The chain recombines TRBV9 with TRBJ2-7; D is ambiguous. The V and J ends lost 4 bases and 7 bases respectively, with 15 bases between them. Germline V gene sequence: CDR1 SGDLS, CDR2 YYNGEE. CDR3 length: 13 residues. CDR3 region: CASSPPLAGEQYF. The CDR3 coding sequence is TGTGCCAGCAGCCCCCCACTGGCCGGGGAGCAGTACTTC.

The chain couples TRBV19 to TRBJ1-2; D is unclear. The V end was cut by 5 bases, the J end by 5 bases, with 12 bases between. The CDR3 has 13 residues. CDR1 and CDR2 from the germline V gene are LNHDA and SQIVND (reference sequence). CDR3 coding DNA: TGTGCCAGTAGTCCCGCCGAGGAATATGGCTACACCTTC. This translates into CASSPAEEYGYTF.

The chain has TRBV11-2 and TRBJ1-2; 7 bases are a match to TRBD1. V shed 1 base and J 7 bases; nucleotides not matched to a gene: 6. The CDR3 is made up of 14 amino acids. Germline CDR1 SGHAT, CDR2 FQNNGV. The chain's CDR3 is CASSLGQGIGGYTF. The CDR3, as DNA: TGTGCCAGCAGCTTAGGACAGGGAATAGGTGGCTACACCTTC. Filled out from reference TRBV11-2 and TRBJ1-2, the complete variable domain reads EAGVAQSPRYKIIEKRQSVAFWCNPISGHATLYWYQQILGQGPKLLIQFQNNGVVDDSQLPKDRFSAERLKGVDSTLKIQPAKLEDSAVYLCASSLGQGIGGYTFGSGTRLTVV.

The V call is TRBV9, the J call TRBJ1-2; 10 nucleotides agree with TRBD1. V lost 0 bases and J lost 8; bases outside the gene matches: 4. The CDR3 loop spans 14 amino acids. Germline CDR1 reads SGDLS; CDR2 reads YYNGEE. The CDR3 loop is CASSVGDRGRGYTF. CDR3 bases: TGTGCCAGCAGCGTAGGGGACAGGGGACGGGGCTACACCTTC.

The gene calls are TRBV10-3 and TRBJ1-5; no clear D. The V end lost 6 bases, the J end lost 1 base, and 4 bases lay between the germline ends. The germline CDR1 and CDR2 sequences are ENHRY and SYGVKD. The CDR3 consists of 12 residues. The CDR3 DNA reads TGTGCCATCAGAGGGAGCAATCAGCCCCAGCATTTT. Amino acids: CAIRGSNQPQHF.

This chain links TRBV19 with TRBJ2-7; a possible D gene is TRBD1 (5 bases). CDR1 and CDR2 from the germline V gene are LNHDA and SQIVND (reference sequence). V dropped 7 bases and J dropped 2 bases, with 18 bases sitting between them. The CDR3 loop spans 15 amino acids. The CDR3 nucleotides read TGTGCCAGTAAGGTCGGGCAGGGCGAAACCTACGAGCAGTACTTC. Residues: CASKVGQGETYEQYF.

The V gene is TRBV5-1, the J gene TRBJ1-5, with D uncertain. Germline loops: CDR1 SGHRS, CDR2 YFSETQ. The CDR3 has 14 amino acids. The V and J ends lost 1 base and 4 bases respectively, with 9 bases between them. The CDR3: CASSLNTGNQPQHF. The CDR3 region has the DNA TGCGCCAGCAGCTTGAATACGGGAAATCAGCCCCAGCATTTT.

The chain joins TRBV2 to TRBJ1-1, with D possibly TRBD1 on 5 matching bases. This CDR3 has 11 amino acids. Germline CDR1 SNHLY, CDR2 FYNNEI. V was trimmed by 7 bases and J by 11 bases, leaving 14 bases between them. The DNA for the CDR3 is TGTGCCAGCAACCTTGGGACGGTTGCTTTCTTT. As protein: CASNLGTVAFF.

The gene calls are TRBV2 and TRBJ2-5, with D tentatively TRBD1 (6 bases). The V and J ends lost 10 bases and 2 bases respectively, with 14 bases between them. This CDR3 contains 13 residues. Germline CDR1 and CDR2: SNHLY and FYNNEI. CDR3 DNA: TGTGCCAACAAACGAGACAGGCAAGAGACCCAGTACTTC. It translates to CANKRDRQETQYF.

The chain has TRBV18 and TRBJ1-2; the match to TRBD1 covers 10 bases. J gave up 2 bases and V 3 bases, and 3 bases lay outside the gene matches. Germline-derived CDR1 and CDR2 are KGHSH and LQKENI. The CDR3 runs 15 residues. CDR3: CASSPRQGANYGYTF. For the CDR3, the DNA is TGTGCCAGCTCACCTCGACAGGGGGCGAACTATGGCTACACCTTC.

CDR3 in amino acids: CASSQRTGISEAFF. The CDR3 DNA reads TGTGCCAGCAGTCAACGAACAGGGATCTCTGAAGCTTTCTTT. The genes are TRBV6-5 and TRBJ1-1; maybe TRBD1 (6 bases). Germline V CDR1 and CDR2: MNHEY, SVGAGI. CDR3 length equals 14 residues. Trimming stripped 5 bases from V and 6 bases from J, with 16 bases between.

Comment on this clone: A read error may account for a junction end that differs from germline. The gene calls are TRBV6-1 and TRBJ1-2, with D uncertain. Per the germline V gene, CDR1 is MNHNS and CDR2 is SASEGT. The CDR3 totals 15 residues. CDR3 loop: CASSGEQVPNSGYTF. In DNA, the CDR3 is TGTGCCAGTAGTGGCGAACAAGTGCCGAACTCTGGCTACACCTTC.

The V call is TRBV7-8, the J call TRBJ2-7, with D perhaps matching TRBD2 (5 bases). The germline gives CDR1 SGHVS, CDR2 FQNEAQ. This CDR3 has 15 residues. Trimming cost V 1 base and J 5 bases, with 15 bases left between them. The DNA of the CDR3 is TGTGCCAGCAGCTTAGTTGACTACAGACGCCACGAGCAGTACTTC. Translated, it gives CASSLVDYRRHEQYF. The whole variable domain, remainder taken from reference TRBV7-8 and TRBJ2-7, is GAGVSQSPRYKVAKRGQDVALRCDPISGHVSLFWYQQALGQGPEFLTYFQNEAQLDKSGLPSDRFFAERPEGSVSTLKIQRTQQEDSAVYLCASSLVDYRRHEQYFGPGTRLTVT.